The 2 T cell receptor beta chains given below trace back to one sample, sequenced in a study of Graves' ophthalmopathy and Graves' hyperthyroidism (dated by TCRdb to about 2018). Sequenced on an Illumina HiSeq 2000. For repertoire sequencing, the TCR beta CDR3 regions were amplified from RNA transcripts. A first-round RT-PCR used HTBI primers with the Qiagen OneStep RT-PCR kit, followed by a second-round multiplex PCR, size selection and purification. Starting from the raw public reads, TCRdb applied fastp trimming at Q25, assembled clones with MiXCR and retained in-frame beta chains. CDR3 protein sequences are deduplicated, and each keeps its most common genes and DNA. The sample table holds over 500,000 distinct CDR3 sequences, of which approximately 21% were seen once. The ten most abundant clones make up around 6.9% of the sample. Sequencing was performed on peripheral blood. Receptor source: a woman under 30 with stable Graves' hyperthyroidism. Some clones in this sample may be carry-over from other donors' samples. Donor details come from another sample of the same person, matched by shared clones.

The rearrangement uses TRBV12-3 or TRBV12-4 and TRBJ1-1, with 8 bases that match TRBD1. The CDR3 loop spans 15 amino acids. Trimming at V came to 8 bases and at J to 0 bases, leaving 8 bases not matched to a gene. CDR3 sequence: CASCLGQGMNTEAFF. The CDR3 coding sequence is TGTGCCAGCTGTCTAGGACAGGGAATGAACACTGAAGCTTTCTTT.

The genes are TRBV7-6 and TRBJ2-7; TRBD1 aligns across 8 bases. From germline, CDR1 is SGHVS and CDR2 FNYEAQ. The CDR3 spans 14 residues. V shed 5 bases and J 3 bases; nucleotides not matched to a gene: 6. This CDR3 reads CASSADRGLYEQYF. CDR3 nucleotides: TGTGCCAGCAGCGCCGACAGGGGCCTCTACGAGCAGTACTTC. Supplemented by reference TRBV7-6 and TRBJ2-7, the full variable domain reads GAGVSQSPRYKVTKRGQDVALRCDPISGHVSLYWYRQALGQGPEFLTYFNYEAQQDKSGLPNDRFSAERPEGSISTLTIQRTEQRDSAMYRCASSADRGLYEQYFGPGTRLTVT.